One sample yielded the 22 T cell receptor beta chains listed below, sequenced in a study of blood T cell repertoires in COVID-19. The method was immunoSEQ multiplex PCR; TCRdb's version includes in-frame clones alone and lacks a portion of them. This repertoire shows more than 300,000 clones, about 85% found once; its top ten account for around 6%. Sample: PBMCs or T cells enriched from blood (not recorded which). These receptors all come from a woman in her thirties who had recovered from COVID-19.

A single count supports this clone. This sequence joins TRBV10-3 and TRBJ1-1; D is undetermined. CDR1 is ENHRY, CDR2 SYGVKD, per germline. Trimming removed 2 bases from V and 1 base from J, with 11 bases in between. The CDR3 is 15 amino acids. The chain's CDR3 is CAISEAGAGNTEAFF. Here the CDR3 DNA reads TGTGCCATCAGTGAGGCAGGAGCGGGGAACACTGAAGCTTTCTTT.

J is TRBJ1-5 and V is TRBV7-9; 9 nucleotides align to TRBD1. Germline assignment: CDR1 SEHNR and CDR2 FQNEAQ (reference sequence). This CDR3 has 19 residues. V trimming: 1 base; J trimming: 0 bases; junction bases outside the gene matches: 10. The CDR3 DNA follows: TGTGCCAGCAGCTTAGTTTTCGGGACAGGGCTGATTAGCAATCAGCCCCAGCATTTT. Encoded protein: CASSLVFGTGLISNQPQHF. Full variable domain (outside the CDR3, taken from reference TRBV7-9 and TRBJ1-5): DTGVSQNPRHKITKRGQNVTFRCDPISEHNRLYWYRQTLGQGPEFLTYFQNEAQLEKSRLLSDRFSAERPKGSFSTLEIQRTEQGDSAMYLCASSLVFGTGLISNQPQHFGDGTRLSIL.

The rearrangement joins TRBV6-5 to TRBJ2-2, with 8 bases that match TRBD2. CDR1 and CDR2 (germline): MNHEY, SVGAGI. J was trimmed by 2 bases and V by 10 bases; bases with no gene match: 6. This CDR3 spans 14 amino acids. CDR3 protein: CAIRGGLNTGELFF. The CDR3 bases are TGTGCCATACGGGGGGGACTTAACACCGGGGAGCTGTTTTTT.

The chain has TRBV7-8 and TRBJ2-3; 11 nucleotides align to TRBD1. This CDR3 has 21 amino acids. Germline lookup yields CDR1 SGHVS and CDR2 FQNEAQ. V lost 3 bases and J lost 1; bases outside the gene matches: 18. The CDR3 sequence is CASSLRYGTGGLAGGTDTQYF. The DNA of the CDR3 is TGTGCCAGCAGCTTGCGGTACGGGACAGGGGGTTTAGCGGGAGGCACAGATACGCAGTATTTT.

V gene TRBV10-2 combines with J gene TRBJ2-2; weak D call: TRBD2 (6 bases). CDR3 length: 12 amino acids. V was trimmed by 7 bases and J by 6 bases, leaving 9 bases between them. Germline CDR1 WSHSY, CDR2 SAAADI. CDR3 nucleotides: TGCGCCAGCATCCCGGGGGCCGGGGAGCTGTTTTTT. Translation: CASIPGAGELFF.

The chain employs TRBV21-1 and TRBJ2-1; the table assigns TRBD2, which was not confirmed against the DNA. TRBV21-1 is recorded as a pseudogene. The CDR3 sequence is 18 residues long. CDR3 sequence reads: CASSKARRRGGRYNEQFF. In DNA, the CDR3 is TGTGCCAGCAGCAAAGCGAGAAGGCGGGGGGGCCGCTACAATGAGCAGTTCTTC.

The rearrangement joins TRBV2 to TRBJ1-1; TRBD1 aligns across 8 bases. Looked up from germline, CDR1 is SNHLY and CDR2 is FYNNEI. CDR3 length equals 16 residues. Trimming at V came to 6 bases and at J to 1 base, leaving 10 bases not matched to a gene. DNA for the CDR3: TGTGCCAGCAGGACGCGGAGGGGACAGGAGAACACTGAAGCTTTCTTT. Translated, it gives CASRTRRGQENTEAFF. The full variable domain, rest sourced from reference TRBV2 and TRBJ1-1, is EPEVTQTPSHQVTQMGQEVILRCVPISNHLYFYWYRQILGQKVEFLVSFYNNEISEKSEIFDDQFSVERPDGSNFTLKIRSTKLEDSAMYFCASRTRRGQENTEAFFGQGTRLTVV.

This chain joins TRBV10-2 and TRBJ1-2; D is unresolved. Germline values: CDR1 WSHSY, CDR2 SAAADI. Trimming pared 4 bases from V and 8 bases from J, leaving 11 bases between. The CDR3 sequence is 12 residues long. This CDR3 reads CASSVPGGGYTF. The CDR3 coding sequence is TGCGCCAGCAGTGTACCTGGAGGGGGCTACACCTTC.

The chain couples TRBV27 to TRBJ1-1, with 10 bases aligning to TRBD1. V was clipped by 5 bases and J by 11 bases; unmatched bases: 8. In germline, CDR1 is MNHEY, CDR2 SMNVEV (reference sequence). This CDR3 comprises 13 residues. The CDR3 reads CASSERQGARAFF. In nucleotides, the CDR3 is TGTGCCAGCAGTGAGAGACAGGGGGCTAGGGCTTTCTTT.

The CDR3 protein is CAYQTGGGLVNTEAFF. The CDR3 DNA sequence: TGTGCCTACCAGACAGGGGGAGGTTTGGTGAACACTGAAGCTTTCTTT. The chain is built from TRBV30 and TRBJ1-1, with 9 bases aligning to TRBD1. Trimming at V came to 7 bases and at J to 0 bases, leaving 12 bases not matched to a gene. The CDR3 is 16 residues long. From germline, CDR1 is GTSNPN and CDR2 SVGIG (reference sequence).

The J gene is TRBJ2-7, the V gene TRBV7-9; D may be TRBD2 (5 bases). V lost 5 bases, J lost 2 bases, and 13 bases lay in between. The V gene's germline CDR1 is SEHNR and CDR2 FQNEAQ (reference sequence). The CDR3 length is 14 residues. The CDR3 loop is CASSGPGKTYEQYF. For the CDR3, the DNA is TGTGCCAGCAGCGGTCCGGGGAAGACCTACGAGCAGTACTTC.

The J gene is TRBJ2-7, the V gene TRBV19; TRBD1 agrees at 9 bases. This CDR3 spans 14 amino acids. With 7 bases clipped from V and 3 bases from J, the junction kept 7 bases outside the gene matches. Germline V CDR1 and CDR2: LNHDA, SQIVND (reference sequence). The CDR3 DNA reads TGTGCCAGTACCCCGGGACAGGGAGGCTACGAGCAGTACTTC. Protein: CASTPGQGGYEQYF.

This clone was picked up a small number of times. The genes are TRBV5-4 and TRBJ2-1; 8 bases are a match to TRBD2. The CDR3 is 17 residues long. The germline V gene has CDR1 SGHNT and CDR2 YYREEE (reference sequence). After removal of 4 bases from V and 9 bases from J, the junction contained 18 bases not matched to a gene. CDR3 region: CASSGVAGRYSGGEQFF. The CDR3 DNA is TGTGCCAGCAGCGGGGTAGCGGGGAGATATTCGGGTGGTGAGCAGTTCTTC. The full variable domain, with the rest looked up from reference TRBV5-4 and TRBJ2-1, is ETGVTQSPTHLIKTRGQQVTLRCSSQSGHNTVSWYQQALGQGPQFIFQYYREEENGRGNFPPRFSGLQFPNYSSELNVNALELDDSALYLCASSGVAGRYSGGEQFFGPGTRLTVL.

Comment on this clone: The germline gene is not matched at one end of the junction; a read error may be the cause. The chain links TRBV10-1 to TRBJ2-7, with D tentatively TRBD2 (5 bases). In germline, CDR1 is WNHNN, CDR2 SYGVQD (reference sequence). The CDR3 covers 13 residues. The CDR3: CASRDAGSSEQYF. The CDR3 region has the DNA TGCGCCAGCAGAGACGCGGGCTCCTCCGAGCAGTACTTC.

J is TRBJ1-5 and V is TRBV7-8; D call uncertain. This CDR3 spans 14 amino acids. Between the trimmed V and J ends, which lost 5 bases and 3 bases, there was a span of 11 bases. The V gene's germline CDR1 is SGHVS and CDR2 FQNEAQ. The CDR3 protein is CASSPTRINQPQHF. In DNA, the CDR3 is TGTGCCAGCAGCCCTACGAGGATCAATCAGCCCCAGCATTTT. The full variable domain, its missing parts supplied by reference TRBV7-8 and TRBJ1-5, is GAGVSQSPRYKVAKRGQDVALRCDPISGHVSLFWYQQALGQGPEFLTYFQNEAQLDKSGLPSDRFFAERPEGSVSTLKIQRTQQEDSAVYLCASSPTRINQPQHFGDGTRLSIL.

The chain recombines TRBV10-3 with TRBJ1-1, with D possibly TRBD1 on 5 matching bases. In germline, CDR1 is ENHRY, CDR2 SYGVKD. Trimming pared 7 bases from V and 5 bases from J, leaving 14 bases between. There are 13 residues in the CDR3. The CDR3 nucleotides are TGTGCCATCATGGGCGCGGGGGTGACTGAAGCTTTCTTT. Translation gives CAIMGAGVTEAFF.

V is TRBV11-2 and J is TRBJ1-3, with D perhaps matching TRBD1 (6 bases). Germline V gene data show CDR1 as SGHAT and CDR2 as FQNNGV. V lost 2 bases and J 2 bases, leaving 10 bases between the germline ends. This CDR3 is 15 amino acids long. CDR3 DNA: TGTGCCAGCAGCTTACGGTCAGGGGCTGGAAACACCATATATTTT. It codes for CASSLRSGAGNTIYF.

The chain recombines TRBV3-1 (or the pseudogene TRBV3-2) with TRBJ2-6, with TRBD2 identical over 11 bases. With 7 bases clipped from V and 0 bases from J, the junction kept 8 bases outside the gene matches. This CDR3 has 18 residues. The germline CDR1 and CDR2 sequences are LGHDT and YNNKEL (reference sequence). CDR3 protein: CASTHIAGGNSGANVLTF. The CDR3 DNA reads TGTGCCAGCACCCATATAGCGGGGGGGAACTCTGGGGCCAACGTCCTGACTTTC.

Of note for this clone: A junction boundary mismatches the germline segment, possibly from a read error. V is TRBV6-5 and J is TRBJ1-2; 8 bases align to TRBD1. The CDR3 length is 14 residues. CDR1 and CDR2 from the germline V gene are MNHEY and SVGAGI. CDR3 coding DNA: TGTGTCAGCCGCGGGGGACAGGTCTGGGATGGCTACACCTTC. Translation: CVSRGGQVWDGYTF.

V usage is TRBV5-1 and J usage is TRBJ2-5, with D tentatively TRBD2 (6 bases). The germline V gene encodes CDR1 SGHRS and CDR2 YFSETQ. The V and J ends lost 0 bases and 5 bases respectively, with 11 bases between them. There are 14 residues in the CDR3. In nucleotides, the CDR3 is TGCGCCAGCAGCTTGGGAGGAGGGATGGAGACCCAGTACTTC. Amino acid sequence: CASSLGGGMETQYF. Full variable domain (outside the CDR3, taken from reference TRBV5-1 and TRBJ2-5): KAGVTQTPRYLIKTRGQQVTLSCSPISGHRSVSWYQQTPGQGLQFLFEYFSETQRNKGNFPGRFSGRQFSNSRSEMNVSTLELGDSALYLCASSLGGGMETQYFGPGTRLLVL.

The chain recombines TRBV7-9 with TRBJ1-2; TRBD1 might be the D (6 bases). Germline-derived CDR1 and CDR2 are SEHNR and FQNEAQ (reference sequence). Trimming stripped 5 bases from V and 6 bases from J, with 13 bases between. The CDR3 is 13 residues long. The CDR3 spells CASSGEGGDGYTF. For the CDR3, the DNA is TGTGCCAGCAGCGGGGAGGGGGGTGATGGCTACACCTTC.

The chain links TRBV4-1 to TRBJ2-3; TRBD2 matches 9 bases. The V gene's germline CDR1 is MGHRA and CDR2 YSYEKL. The V segment lost 1 base and the J segment 4 bases; nucleotides outside the gene matches: 9. The CDR3 length is 17 residues. Here the CDR3 DNA reads TGCGCCAGCAGCCAAGGTCGGGCGGGGGGGCCGCCAGATACGCAGTATTTT. It translates to CASSQGRAGGPPDTQYF.